This record covers a single T cell receptor beta chain. Its binding antigen is unknown. No much larger clonotype is one base removed from it; base qualities were not supplied. At study entry, adolescents were screened for latent tuberculosis infection using a tuberculin skin test and the QuantiFERON-TB GOLD In-Tube IGRA. Immunosequencing was performed on unsorted cryopreserved PBMC, with 95,000 to 100,000 T cells per clinical donor covered on average. Eleven high schools in the Worcester region of the Western Cape, South Africa, served as enrollment sites for adolescents aged 12 to 18 years. Ten or so M. tuberculosis-infected adolescents and approximately ten uninfected adolescents, matched for age and sex, were selected. Adolescent PBMC were isolated from freshly drawn heparinized blood by density centrifugation and cryopreserved. The sample is drawn from a study of T cells in tuberculosis (dated by TCRdb to 2016 to 2019). About the full investigation: In the study, CD1B tetramers and high-throughput TCR immunosequencing were combined to characterize T cells specific for the mycobacterial lipid antigen glucose monomycolate (GMM). With approximately nine people per group, a South African clinical cohort compared IGRA-negative adolescents, IGRA-positive adolescents with latent tuberculosis, and adults with active tuberculosis. Broad study findings and their caveats: With the diverse GMM-specific repertoire as input, a classifier achieved approximately 90% accuracy (AUROC about 0.93), whereas GEM motif frequencies as input gave around 70% accuracy. Clinical samples were selected based on the availability of cryopreserved specimens, with adults included as active tuberculosis cases and adolescents included as controls. Shorter CDR3-alpha lengths in active tuberculosis patients partly drove the smaller NN-distances, and the TCR-beta difference was not statistically significant. Compared with IGRA-negative controls, TCR-alpha repertoires from active tuberculosis had smaller mean NN-distances to GMM-specific TCRs, which suggests clonal expansion of these TCRs.

The immunoSEQ multiplex PCR assay was used to generate TCR libraries, with TCR-beta and/or TCR-alpha/delta assays applied to each sample. The amplified TCR libraries were sequenced on the Illumina high-throughput platform. On the study's bioinformatics: Clustering and dimensionality reduction relied on pairwise TCRdist distances among GMM-specific receptors from T cells that were either sorted ex vivo or expanded in vitro. Each clinical repertoire was scored by mean NN-distance, the average TCRdist to the nearest 10% of tetramer-positive reference sequences. GEM TCR motif frequency was computed as the fraction of unique TCRs matching known GEM sequences by V/J usage and CDR3 length. Active tuberculosis was classified by linear discriminant analysis with leave-one-out cross-validation, implemented in scikit-learn. TCRdb took over this immuneACCESS table, retaining in-frame rearrangements with V and J assigned. Such tables are incomplete; in checked studies, under half of the missing clones stem from an unresolved V gene, and the remainder is unexplained. The DNA was the basis for D and trimming; V, J and clone size are from that table. A total of approximately 30,000 clones appear in this sample, 95% to 97% of them only once. Of the sample, under 7% falls within the top ten clones.

Its CDR3 holds 18 amino acids, cysteine through phenylalanine. The only DNA kept is the CDR3, 54 bases in frame from the first base. The germline V gene provides CDR1 SGHTA and CDR2 FQGNSA. V lost 4 bases and J lost 3 bases, and the count of bases not matched to a germline gene is 5. This chain is built from TRBV7-2 and TRBJ2-2, and 16 bases in between align with TRBD2. The TCR comes from a donor between 10 and 35 years old with latent tuberculosis or without tuberculosis infection. The sequenced sample consisted of PBMCs. The nucleotide sequence is TGTGCCAGCAGCTGGACGGGACTAGCGGGGGGGCACACCGGGGAGCTGTTTTTT. Translation gives CASSWTGLAGGHTGELFF.